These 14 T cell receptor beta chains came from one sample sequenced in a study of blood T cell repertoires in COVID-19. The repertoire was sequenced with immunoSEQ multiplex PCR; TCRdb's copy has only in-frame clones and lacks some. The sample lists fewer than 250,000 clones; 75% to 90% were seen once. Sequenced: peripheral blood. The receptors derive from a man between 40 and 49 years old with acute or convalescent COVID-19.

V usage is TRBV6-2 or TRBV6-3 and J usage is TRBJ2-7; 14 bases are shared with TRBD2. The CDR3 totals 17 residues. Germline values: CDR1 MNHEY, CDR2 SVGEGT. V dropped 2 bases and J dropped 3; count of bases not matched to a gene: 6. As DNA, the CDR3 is TGTGCCAGCAGTTACCTCGGACTAGCGGGAGGTGGCTACGAGCAGTACTTC. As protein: CASSYLGLAGGGYEQYF.

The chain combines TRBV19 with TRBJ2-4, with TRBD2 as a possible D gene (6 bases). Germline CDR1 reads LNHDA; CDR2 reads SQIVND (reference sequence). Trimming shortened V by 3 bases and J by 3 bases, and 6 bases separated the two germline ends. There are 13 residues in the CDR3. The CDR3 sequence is CASSMGGKNIQYF. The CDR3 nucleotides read TGTGCCAGTAGTATGGGGGGCAAAAACATTCAGTACTTC.

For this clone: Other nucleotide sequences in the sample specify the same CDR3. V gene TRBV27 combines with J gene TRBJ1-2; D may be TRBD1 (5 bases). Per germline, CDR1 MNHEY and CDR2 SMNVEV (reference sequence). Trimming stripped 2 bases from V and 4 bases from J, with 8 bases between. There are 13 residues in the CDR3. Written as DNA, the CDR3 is TGTGCCAGCAGTTTAAGTAGGGGCTATGGCTACACCTTC. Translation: CASSLSRGYGYTF.

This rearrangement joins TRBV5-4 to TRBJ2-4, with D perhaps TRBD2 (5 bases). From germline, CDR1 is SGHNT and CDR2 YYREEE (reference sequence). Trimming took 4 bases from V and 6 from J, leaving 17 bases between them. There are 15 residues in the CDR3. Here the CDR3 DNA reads TGTGCCAGCAGCCCGGACTCTTCCTGGCGAAACATTCAGTACTTC. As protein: CASSPDSSWRNIQYF. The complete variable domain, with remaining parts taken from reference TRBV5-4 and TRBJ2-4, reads ETGVTQSPTHLIKTRGQQVTLRCSSQSGHNTVSWYQQALGQGPQFIFQYYREEENGRGNFPPRFSGLQFPNYSSELNVNALELDDSALYLCASSPDSSWRNIQYFGAGTRLSVL.

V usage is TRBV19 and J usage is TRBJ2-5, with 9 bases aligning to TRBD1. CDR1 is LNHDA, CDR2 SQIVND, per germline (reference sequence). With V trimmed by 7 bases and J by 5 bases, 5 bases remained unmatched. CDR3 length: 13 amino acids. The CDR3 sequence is CASIGQGKETQYF. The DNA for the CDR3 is TGTGCCAGTATAGGACAGGGGAAGGAGACCCAGTACTTC.

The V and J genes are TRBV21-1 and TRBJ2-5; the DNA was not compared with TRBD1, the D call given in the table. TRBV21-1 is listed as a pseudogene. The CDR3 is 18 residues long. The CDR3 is CASSKGRNRTRGRETQYF. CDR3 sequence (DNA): TGTGCCAGCAGCAAAGGGAGAAACCGGACAAGGGGAAGGGAGACCCAGTACTTC.

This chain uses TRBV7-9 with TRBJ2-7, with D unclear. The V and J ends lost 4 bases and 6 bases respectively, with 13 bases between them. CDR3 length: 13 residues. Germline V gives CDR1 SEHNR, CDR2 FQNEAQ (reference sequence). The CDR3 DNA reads TGTGCCAGCAGCTCGCTAATACGATTCGAGCAGTACTTC. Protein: CASSSLIRFEQYF.

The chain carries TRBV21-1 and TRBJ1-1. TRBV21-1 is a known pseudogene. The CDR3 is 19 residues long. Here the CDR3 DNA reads TGTGCCAGCAGCTCCAAAAACTGGGGGGATCCCAATCTGACTCCTGAAGCTTTCTTT. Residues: CASSSKNWGDPNLTPEAFF.

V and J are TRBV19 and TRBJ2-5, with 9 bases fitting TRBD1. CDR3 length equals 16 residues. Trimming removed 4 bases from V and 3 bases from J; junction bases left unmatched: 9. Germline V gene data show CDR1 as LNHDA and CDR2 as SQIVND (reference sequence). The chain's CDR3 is CASSKNPGQGKETQYF. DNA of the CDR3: TGTGCCAGTAGTAAGAATCCGGGACAGGGCAAAGAGACCCAGTACTTC.

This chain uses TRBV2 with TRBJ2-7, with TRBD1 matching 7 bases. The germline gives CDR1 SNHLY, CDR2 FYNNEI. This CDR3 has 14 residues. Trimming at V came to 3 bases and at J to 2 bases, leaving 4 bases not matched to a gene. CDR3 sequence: CASSEQGQAYEQYF. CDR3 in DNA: TGTGCCAGCAGTGAGCAAGGACAGGCCTACGAGCAGTACTTC. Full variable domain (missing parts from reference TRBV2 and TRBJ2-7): EPEVTQTPSHQVTQMGQEVILRCVPISNHLYFYWYRQILGQKVEFLVSFYNNEISEKSEIFDDQFSVERPDGSNFTLKIRSTKLEDSAMYFCASSEQGQAYEQYFGPGTRLTVT.

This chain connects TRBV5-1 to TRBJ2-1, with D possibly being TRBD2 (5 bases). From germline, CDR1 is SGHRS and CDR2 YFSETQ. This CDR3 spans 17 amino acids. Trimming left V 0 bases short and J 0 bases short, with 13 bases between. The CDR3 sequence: CASSLAPGSGSYNEQFF. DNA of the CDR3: TGCGCCAGCAGCTTGGCGCCGGGATCGGGCTCCTACAATGAGCAGTTCTTC.

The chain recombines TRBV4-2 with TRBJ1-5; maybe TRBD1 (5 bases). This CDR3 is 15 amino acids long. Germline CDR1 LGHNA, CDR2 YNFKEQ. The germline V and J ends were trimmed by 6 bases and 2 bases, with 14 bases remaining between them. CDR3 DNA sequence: TGTGCCAGCAGTGCCTTGGGGCAGGGCAATCAGCCCCAGCATTTT. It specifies CASSALGQGNQPQHF.

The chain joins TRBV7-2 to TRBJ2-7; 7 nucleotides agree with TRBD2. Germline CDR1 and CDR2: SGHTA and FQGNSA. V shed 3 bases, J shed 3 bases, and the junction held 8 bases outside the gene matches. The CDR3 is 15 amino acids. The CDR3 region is CASSFGGGPYYEQYF. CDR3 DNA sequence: TGTGCCAGCAGCTTCGGGGGAGGGCCCTACTACGAGCAGTACTTC.

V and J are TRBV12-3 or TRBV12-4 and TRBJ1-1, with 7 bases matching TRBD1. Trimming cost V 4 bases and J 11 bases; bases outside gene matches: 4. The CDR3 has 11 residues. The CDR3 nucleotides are TGTGCCAGCAGTTGGGACAGAAGGGCTTTCTTT. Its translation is CASSWDRRAFF.